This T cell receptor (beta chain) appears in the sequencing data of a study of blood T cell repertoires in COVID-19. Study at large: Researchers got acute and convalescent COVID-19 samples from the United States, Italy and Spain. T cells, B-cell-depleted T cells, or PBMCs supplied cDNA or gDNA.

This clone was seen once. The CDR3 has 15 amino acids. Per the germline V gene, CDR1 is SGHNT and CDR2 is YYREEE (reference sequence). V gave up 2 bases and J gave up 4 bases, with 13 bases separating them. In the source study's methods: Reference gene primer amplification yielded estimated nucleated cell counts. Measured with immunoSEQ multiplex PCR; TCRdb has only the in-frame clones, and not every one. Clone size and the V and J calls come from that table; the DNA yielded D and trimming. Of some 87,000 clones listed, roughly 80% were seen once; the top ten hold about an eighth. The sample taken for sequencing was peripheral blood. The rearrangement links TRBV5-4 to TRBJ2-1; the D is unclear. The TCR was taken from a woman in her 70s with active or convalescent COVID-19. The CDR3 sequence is CASSFALGAYNEQFF. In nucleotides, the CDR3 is TGTGCCAGCAGCTTTGCTTTGGGCGCGTACAATGAGCAGTTCTTC.